This is a list of T cell receptor beta chains from one sample in a study of shared clonotypes between healthy human individuals. Repertoires were generated with immunoSEQ multiplex PCR, while TCRdb's copy carries only in-frame clones and drops some. The top ten clones hold 0.11% of a sample with some 600,000 clones, about 95% of them seen once. The source material was naive CD8+ T cells sorted from blood. These receptor sequences come from a woman aged 25 to 39 in good health. CDR3s include the opening cysteine and the closing phenylalanine or tryptophan. Fields, in order: V gene, D gene, J gene, CDR3 protein, CDR3 DNA. The D gene is left open where the match is weak.

>TRBV27|TRBD1|TRBJ1-5
CASRTGGSNQPQHF
TGTGCCAGCCGCACAGGGGGCAGCAATCAGCCCCAGCATTTT
>TRBV7-9|TRBD2|TRBJ2-1
CASSPTSGRGEQFF
TGTGCCAGCAGCCCAACTAGCGGGAGAGGTGAGCAGTTCTTC
>TRBV28|NA|TRBJ2-7
CASSLSGVYEQYF
TGTGCCAGCAGTCTTAGCGGAGTCTACGAGCAGTACTTC
>TRBV5-1|NA|TRBJ2-1
CASSSGRGTYNEQFF
TGCGCCAGCAGCTCCGGGAGAGGGACCTACAATGAGCAGTTCTTC
>TRBV4-1|TRBD2|TRBJ2-7
CASSQVRTSSYEQYF
TGCGCCAGCAGCCAAGTCCGGACTAGCTCCTACGAGCAGTACTTC
>TRBV28|NA|TRBJ1-5
CASSPAFNQPQHF
TGTGCCAGCAGCCCCGCGTTCAATCAGCCCCAGCATTTT
>TRBV9|NA|TRBJ2-2
CASSVSNTGELFF
TGTGCCAGCAGCGTCTCGAACACCGGGGAGCTGTTTTTT
>TRBV9|NA|TRBJ1-4
CASSVGPSATNEKLFF
TGTGCCAGCAGCGTAGGGCCTTCTGCAACTAATGAAAAACTGTTTTTT
>TRBV7-9|NA|TRBJ2-3
CASSPGSYGEDTQYF
TGTGCCAGCAGCCCTGGGAGTTACGGCGAAGATACGCAGTATTTT
>TRBV27|NA|TRBJ1-5
CASSHRQAAEPQHF
TGTGCCAGCAGTCATCGGCAGGCGGCGGAGCCCCAGCATTTT
>TRBV7-9|NA|TRBJ1-2
CASSSRKETNYGYTF
TGTGCCAGCAGCTCCCGGAAGGAGACTAACTATGGCTACACCTTC
>TRBV7-9|TRBD2|TRBJ2-7
CASSLVGGSPAEQYF
TGTGCCAGCAGCTTAGTGGGAGGGAGTCCAGCCGAGCAGTACTTC